This T cell receptor (beta chain) derives from a study of blood T cell repertoires in COVID-19. Study processing details: Estimation of nucleated cell counts was performed using reference gene primer amplification. TCRdb's copy holds only in-frame clones and misses some; the assay was immunoSEQ multiplex PCR. The V and J calls and the clone size are those of that table, but D and trimming were determined from the DNA. The sample has some 400,000 clones, around 87% seen once. This CDR3 is built from 15 residues. Per the germline V gene, CDR1 is SNHLY and CDR2 is FYNNEI. V was clipped by 4 bases and J by 1 base, with 11 bases between them. This clone was recorded only once.

This TCR came from a human donor in a cohort sampled during active COVID-19. The rearrangement uses TRBV2 and TRBJ1-5; D possibly corresponds to TRBD1 (6 bases). The sample taken for sequencing was peripheral blood. The CDR3 nucleotides read TGTGCCAGCAGTGTACGGGGGGGCAGCAATCAGCCCCAGCATTTT. Residues: CASSVRGGSNQPQHF. Drawing the rest from reference TRBV2 and TRBJ1-5, the complete variable domain is EPEVTQTPSHQVTQMGQEVILRCVPISNHLYFYWYRQILGQKVEFLVSFYNNEISEKSEIFDDQFSVERPDGSNFTLKIRSTKLEDSAMYFCASSVRGGSNQPQHFGDGTRLSIL.